Here is one T cell receptor (beta chain) with its context. This sample was included in a study of blood T cell repertoires in COVID-19. About the study: COVID-19 samples from acute and convalescent phases originated in the United States, Italy and Spain. Sample material is recorded as cDNA or gDNA derived from T cells, B-cell-depleted T cells, or PBMCs.

Original processing methods: From reference gene primer amplification, estimates of nucleated cell counts were derived. Only in-frame clones appear in the TCRdb table, and some are missing; sequencing was by immunoSEQ multiplex PCR. The DNA was the basis for D and trimming; V, J and clone size are from that table. This table has about 220,000 clones, 82% appearing once. The V and J ends lost 7 bases and 5 bases respectively, with 10 bases between them. The CDR3 totals 12 residues. Germline V gene lookup returns CDR1 SGHRS and CDR2 YFSETQ. The receptor's source is a woman older than 75 with acute or convalescent COVID-19. Sequenced material: peripheral blood. The chain couples TRBV5-1 to TRBJ2-1, with D maybe TRBD2 (6 bases). CDR3 region: CASRGEHNEQFF. In DNA form, the CDR3 reads TGCGCCAGCCGCGGGGAACACAATGAGCAGTTCTTC.